This TCR beta chain stems from a study of cytomegalovirus exposure and HLA in healthy donors. General study points: In a later analysis, specific HLA alleles were associated with about 18,000 TCR beta sequences at a 0.05 false discovery rate. Most likely, a cluster of highly shared sequence variants arose as a sequencing artifact.

Per germline, CDR1 ENHRY and CDR2 SYGVKD. The ends lost 8 bases at V and 4 bases at J; junction bases unmatched: 6. The CDR3 has 15 residues. Turning to this clone: Its target is unknown.

PCR involved 60 Vbeta and 13 Jbeta primers. The protocol was immunoSEQ multiplex PCR, while the TCRdb copy is restricted to in-frame clones and leaves out a portion. The sample records about 89,000 clones, 70% to 80% being singletons. This TCR was sampled from a man aged 25-45 years in good health and CMV-seronegative. Sequenced material: PBMCs. The chain links TRBV10-3 to TRBJ2-1; 12 nucleotides line up with TRBD2. For the CDR3, the DNA is TGTGCCATCTCGGCTAGCGGGGGGGCGTACAATGAGCAGTTCTTC. Protein sequence: CAISASGGAYNEQFF.